The TCR beta chain described here comes from a study of blood T cell repertoires in COVID-19. On the study more broadly: COVID-19 samples, acute and convalescent, were from the United States, Italy and Spain. From T cells, B-cell-depleted T cells, or PBMCs came the material, which was cDNA or gDNA.

CDR1 MDHEN and CDR2 SYDVKM come from the germline V gene. The V gene lost 2 bases and the J gene lost 5 bases, with 12 bases spanning the gap. This CDR3 spans 14 amino acids. Original data processing: Estimates of nucleated cell counts were drawn from the amplification of reference gene primers. Profiled with immunoSEQ multiplex PCR; TCRdb holds only in-frame clones, not every one. V and J calls and clone size are those listed in that table; D and trimming were worked out from the DNA. The sample includes about 150,000 clones, approximately 83% of them seen just once. The TCR sequence derives from a woman over 75 with acute or convalescent COVID-19. The chain uses TRBV28 and TRBJ1-1, with D possibly being TRBD1 (5 bases). The specimen was peripheral blood. CDR3 sequence: CASSLPQEGTEAFF. The CDR3 region has the DNA TGTGCCAGCAGTTTACCACAGGAGGGGACTGAAGCTTTCTTT. The complete variable domain, with remaining parts taken from reference TRBV28 and TRBJ1-1, reads DVKVTQSSRYLVKRTGEKVFLECVQDMDHENMFWYRQDPGLGLRLIYFSYDVKMKEKGDIPEGYSVSREKKERFSLILESASTNQTSMYLCASSLPQEGTEAFFGQGTRLTVV.